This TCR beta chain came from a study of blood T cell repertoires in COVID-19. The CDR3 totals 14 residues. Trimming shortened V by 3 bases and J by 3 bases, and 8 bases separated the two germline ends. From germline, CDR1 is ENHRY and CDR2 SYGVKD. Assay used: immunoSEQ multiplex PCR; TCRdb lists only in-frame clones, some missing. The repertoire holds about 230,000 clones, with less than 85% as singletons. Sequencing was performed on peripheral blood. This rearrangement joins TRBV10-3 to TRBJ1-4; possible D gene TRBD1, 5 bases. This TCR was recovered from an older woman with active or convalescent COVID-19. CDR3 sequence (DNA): TGTGCCATCAGTGACCGGGACTCTAATGAAAAACTGTTTTTT. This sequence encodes CAISDRDSNEKLFF.